The following is a TCR beta chain sequence with its context. TCRdb keeps only in-frame clones here, not all; method: immunoSEQ multiplex PCR. The profile shows 75,000 to 100,000 clones, 91% of them singletons. These data are taken from a study of T cell changes during pregnancy in multiple sclerosis. Per the germline V gene, CDR1 is SGHTA and CDR2 is FQGNSA. The V end was cut by 1 base, the J end by 6 bases, with 20 bases between. The CDR3 length is 17 residues. The specimen comprised peripheral blood, sampled after pregnancy. This receptor was obtained from a female donor in good health, enrolled as a control in a pregnancy study. The V and J genes are TRBV7-2 and TRBJ2-3; D is possibly TRBD2 (5 bases). The CDR3 here is CASSLDGPWAGGDTQYF. The CDR3 DNA sequence: TGTGCCAGCAGCTTAGATGGGCCTTGGGCGGGTGGCGATACGCAGTATTTT.